This record covers a single T cell receptor (beta chain). TCRdb reanalyzed the 5' RACE reads, giving one entry per CDR3 protein sequence and no DNA. The sample totals 150,000 to 200,000 distinct CDR3 sequences. These data are taken from a study of T cells expressing NK-cell markers. CDR1 and CDR2 from the germline V gene are MNHEY and SMNVEV (reference sequence). This CDR3 contains 16 residues. The TCR sequence derives from a man aged 18-69 years in good health. Sequencing was carried out using blood T cells: a sorted CD56 or NKG2C T cell subset, CD4+ or CD8+ T cells, or bulk PBMC T cells (not recorded which). The genes are TRBV27 and TRBJ2-3; TCRdb picks TRBD2, but there is no DNA to check that call. The CDR3 here is CASSLSGSGGGNTQYF.